This T cell receptor (beta chain) was retrieved from a study of memory CD4+ T cells and cytomegalovirus serostatus. Study results and limitations: The CMV-associated TCR signature appears largely within the CD4+ memory repertoire.

The sort gate was single viable CD3+CD4+CD8-CD45RO+ cells for memory CD4+ T cells. The V gene's germline CDR1 is LGHNA and CDR2 YNFKEQ. This CDR3 has 17 amino acids. Unmatched junction bases numbered 10, after V lost 0 bases and J lost 5 bases. This clone has a handful of counts. As yet, its antigen is unknown. The repertoire was sequenced with immunoSEQ multiplex PCR; TCRdb's copy has only in-frame clones and lacks some. The top ten hold roughly 4.4% of the sample, which has over 65,000 clones, approximately 80% seen once. The V and J genes are TRBV4-2 and TRBJ2-5; TRBD2 matches at 9 bases. This TCR was sampled from an adult in good health and CMV-seropositive. The specimen sequenced was memory CD4+ T cells from blood. The CDR3: CASSQDPLASGKETQYF. The CDR3 DNA sequence: TGTGCCAGCAGCCAAGATCCCCTCGCTAGCGGGAAGGAGACCCAGTACTTC.